This T cell receptor (beta chain) is from a study of tumor and adjacent non-tumor tissue in lung cancer. Study summary: Patients were aged about 30 to 85, 9 to 10 men and about five women, stage I to III. On average, productive TCRbeta reads reached some 4.2 million per sample. Findings of the study overall: Normal lung showed higher cumulative top 100 clone frequency than tumor. Significantly higher TCR diversity was found in tumor than normal lung.

A modified ARM-PCR protocol with three rounds of nested PCR amplified TCRbeta. TCRdb ran MiXCR on the multiplex PCR reads and lists one entry per CDR3 protein. This sample has approximately 150,000 distinct CDR3 sequences, with 66% found just once. This sample's RNA came from whole unsorted tissue. About this clonotype itself: Its antigen is undetermined. One end of the junction does not line up with germline, which may come from a read error.

The receptor was derived from a man aged 55 to 70 with small cell lung cancer. Sample: lung tumor tissue.

The CDR3 DNA reads as TGTGCCAACAGTGAAGTGATTTGGCCGGATCAGCCTCAGCATTTT. The encoded protein is CANSEVIWPDQPQHF. The chain has TRBV6-1 and TRBJ1-5; D unresolved. This CDR3 has 15 amino acids. Germline CDR1 reads MNHNS; CDR2 reads SASEGT.